This TCR beta chain was captured by sequencing in a study of graft-versus-host responses after intestinal transplantation. The overall study: Anti-thymocyte globulin induction was given to all recipients, followed by tacrolimus and steroids for 2 to 3 years.

Concerning this clone itself: Antigen specificity is unknown.

Profiled with immunoSEQ multiplex PCR; TCRdb holds only in-frame clones, not every one. The table shows some 100,000 clones, with just under 95% occurring only once. Study conclusions and caveats: Detected in recipient marrow were GvH clones, some of which were first observed in ileum or blood. Individuals carrying graft-donor T cell macrochimerism showed high graft-versus-host to host-versus-graft clonal ratios in allografts.

This CDR3 spans 12 amino acids. The germline V and J ends were trimmed by 8 bases and 5 bases, with 12 bases remaining between them. Germline assignment: CDR1 WSHSY and CDR2 SAAADI. The sequences come from unstimulated CD8+ T cells sorted from spleen or lymph node cells, collected before transplant. V is TRBV10-2 and J is TRBJ1-2; no definite D call. The clonotype originates from a human donor who was the organ donor for an intestinal transplant. This CDR3 reads CASEGGPYGYTF. In DNA form, the CDR3 reads TGCGCCAGCGAGGGAGGGCCTTATGGCTACACCTTC.